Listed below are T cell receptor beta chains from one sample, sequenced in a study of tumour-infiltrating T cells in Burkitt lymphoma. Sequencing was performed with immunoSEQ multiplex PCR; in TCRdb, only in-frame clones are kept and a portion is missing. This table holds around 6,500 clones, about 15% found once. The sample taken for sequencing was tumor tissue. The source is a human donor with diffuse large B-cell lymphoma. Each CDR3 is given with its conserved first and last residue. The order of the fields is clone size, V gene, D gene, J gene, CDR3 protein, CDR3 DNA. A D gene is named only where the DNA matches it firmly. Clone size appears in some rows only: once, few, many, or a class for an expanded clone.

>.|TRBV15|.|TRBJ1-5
CATSQEGQGHQPQHF
TGTGCCACCAGCCAAGAGGGGCAGGGTCATCAGCCCCAGCATTTT
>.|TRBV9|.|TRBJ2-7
CASSVDGASYEQYF
TGTGCCAGCAGCGTAGACGGGGCCTCCTACGAGCAGTACTTC
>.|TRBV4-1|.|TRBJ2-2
CASSQDSQDIMTGELFF
TGCGCCAGCAGCCAAGATTCTCAGGACATCATGACCGGGGAGCTGTTTTTT
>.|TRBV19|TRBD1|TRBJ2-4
CASSIGQGWSVQYF
TGTGCCAGTAGTATTGGACAGGGATGGAGCGTTCAGTACTTC
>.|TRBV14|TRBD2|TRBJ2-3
CASSSRATSGSTDTQYF
TGTGCCAGCAGCTCCCGCGCGACTAGCGGTAGCACAGATACGCAGTATTTT
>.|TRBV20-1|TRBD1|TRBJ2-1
CSASGRDRQFF
TGCAGTGCTAGTGGCCGGGACAGGCAGTTCTTC
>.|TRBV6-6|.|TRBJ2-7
CASSYGAGYEQYF
TGTGCCAGCAGTTACGGGGCTGGTTACGAGCAGTACTTC
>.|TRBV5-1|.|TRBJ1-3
CASSLGSSGNTIYF
TGCGCCAGCAGCTTGGGTAGCTCTGGAAACACCATATATTTT
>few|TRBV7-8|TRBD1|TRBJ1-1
CASSLVYRGNTEAFF
TGTGCCAGCAGCTTAGTTTACAGGGGGAACACTGAAGCTTTCTTT
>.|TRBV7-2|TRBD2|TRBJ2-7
CASSFGSGGNYEQYF
TGTGCCAGCAGCTTCGGGTCGGGAGGAAACTACGAGCAGTACTTC